The clone carrying this TCR beta chain has just a few counts. Its antigen is undetermined. Amplification from RNA transcripts yielded the TCR beta CDR3 regions. Second-round multiplex PCR followed a first-round RT-PCR using HTBI primers. TCRdb reprocessed the multiplex PCR reads via MiXCR and lists one record per CDR3 protein. The sample shows nearly 400,000 distinct CDR3 sequences, around 20% of them seen only once. These data are taken from a study of Graves' ophthalmopathy and Graves' hyperthyroidism. Study-wide results and caveats: Ophthalmopathy progression was predicted by the model at roughly 66% sensitivity and under 75% specificity.

Sequencing was carried out using peripheral blood. The TCR originated in a woman under 30 with Graves' ophthalmopathy.

The CDR3 is CATSRDWGEGTEAFF. DNA for the CDR3: TGTGCCACCAGCAGAGATTGGGGTGAGGGGACTGAAGCTTTCTTT. The chain couples TRBV15 to TRBJ1-1, with D possibly matching TRBD1 (5 bases). CDR1 is LNHNV, CDR2 YYDKDF, per germline (reference sequence). This CDR3 region has 15 residues. The ends were cut back, 0 bases at V and 5 bases at J, with 13 bases in the middle.